Sequencing of this T cell receptor (beta chain) was carried out in a study of blood T cell repertoires in COVID-19. The overall study: PBMCs, B-cell-depleted T cells, or T cells were the source of the cDNA or gDNA that made up the material.

The authors' processing: Amplification from reference gene primers served as the basis for estimated nucleated cell counts. This table comes from immunoSEQ multiplex PCR, and its TCRdb copy is limited to in-frame clones, with some not included. The V and J calls and clone size are taken from that table; D and trimming were inferred from the DNA. The sample carries 200,000 to 250,000 clones, approximately 83% recorded once. Participants came from 20 to 25 US areas, aged about 18 to 89 years. Participants were placed into cohorts based on the clinical history they reported. V trimming: 1 base; J trimming: 9 bases; junction bases outside the gene matches: 8. Germline V gene data show CDR1 as SGHKS and CDR2 as YYEKEE (reference sequence). The CDR3 covers 15 residues.

V is TRBV5-5 and J is TRBJ2-1; 9 bases fit TRBD2. The TCR was taken from a woman aged 40 to 50 with acute COVID-19. Sequences were obtained from PBMCs or T cells enriched from blood (not recorded which). The CDR3 DNA reads as TGTGCCAGCAGCTTGCCTAGCGGGATGGAGGGTGAGCAGTTCTTC. This codes for CASSLPSGMEGEQFF.